The count of the clone carrying this T cell receptor beta chain is one. The antigen is unknown. The data were taken from a study of cytomegalovirus exposure and HLA in healthy donors. Findings and caveats of the study: TCR beta chains numbering more than 150 were designated cytomegalovirus-associated.

The germline V gene has CDR1 MNHEY and CDR2 SVGAGI. The V gene end was trimmed by 2 bases and the J gene end by 7 bases; junction bases not matched to a gene: 2. The CDR3 runs 14 residues. PCR was performed using 60 Vbeta and 13 Jbeta primers. The method was immunoSEQ multiplex PCR; TCRdb's version includes in-frame clones alone and lacks a portion of them. Counted here are 100,000 to 150,000 clones, approximately 69% occurring once; the ten biggest clones make up under 4.5%. The chain is built from TRBV6-5 and TRBJ1-6, with TRBD1 matching 7 bases. The source material was PBMCs. The source is a man aged 35 to 55 in good health and CMV-seropositive. The CDR3: CASSYDRDNSPLHF. CDR3 coding DNA: TGTGCCAGCAGTTACGACAGGGACAATTCACCCCTCCACTTT.